This passage covers 22 T cell receptor beta chains from one sample sequenced in a study of blood T cell repertoires in COVID-19. Assay used: immunoSEQ multiplex PCR; TCRdb lists only in-frame clones, some missing. In the table there are around 170,000 clones, roughly 90% of which are singletons. The sample comprised peripheral blood. The receptor source for this set is a man aged 60-69 years with acute or convalescent COVID-19.

V gene TRBV27 combines with J gene TRBJ1-2; possible D gene TRBD1, 5 bases. The CDR3 sequence is 13 residues long. Germline V gene lookup returns CDR1 MNHEY and CDR2 SMNVEV (reference sequence). Between the trimmed V and J ends, which lost 1 base and 8 bases, there was a span of 11 bases. CDR3 DNA: TGTGCCAGCAGTTTATTAAGGGGCTGGGGCTACACCTTC. Translating it yields CASSLLRGWGYTF.

This clone was observed a single time. The chain recombines TRBV11-3 with TRBJ2-1, with TRBD2 matching over 8 bases. Germline V gene lookup returns CDR1 SGHNT and CDR2 YENEEA. The CDR3 is 16 amino acids. With 2 bases clipped from V and 7 bases from J, the junction kept 10 bases outside the gene matches. The CDR3 reads CASSLIAGGLGNEQFF. The CDR3 DNA follows: TGTGCCAGCAGCTTAATCGCGGGAGGATTAGGAAATGAGCAGTTCTTC. The whole variable domain, filled in from reference TRBV11-3 and TRBJ2-1, reads EAGVVQSPRYKIIEKKQPVAFWCNPISGHNTLYWYLQNLGQGPELLIRYENEEAVDDSQLPKDRFSAERLKGVDSTLKIQPAELGDSAVYLCASSLIAGGLGNEQFFGPGTRLTVL.

This chain connects TRBV7-8 to TRBJ1-1; tentative D call: TRBD1 (6 bases). Per germline, CDR1 SGHVS and CDR2 FQNEAQ. The CDR3 is made up of 15 amino acids. V was shortened by 5 bases and J by 0 bases, with 13 bases between the two germline ends. CDR3 nucleotides: TGTGCCAGCAGCGGAGGGGGGGGATTGAACACTGAAGCTTTCTTT. This gives the protein CASSGGGGLNTEAFF.

The chain recombines TRBV6-5 with TRBJ1-2; TRBD1 might be the D (5 bases). Between the trimmed V and J ends, which lost 6 bases and 4 bases, there was a span of 15 bases. The germline CDR1 and CDR2 sequences are MNHEY and SVGAGI. CDR3 length: 14 amino acids. The CDR3 region is CASSATGLSYGYTF. CDR3 sequence (DNA): TGTGCCAGCAGCGCTACGGGACTTAGCTATGGCTACACCTTC.

V is TRBV3-1 (or the pseudogene TRBV3-2) and J is TRBJ2-5, with TRBD1 as a possible D gene (6 bases). Germline V gene sequence: CDR1 LGHDT, CDR2 YNNKEL (reference sequence). The V end was cut by 0 bases, the J end by 4 bases, with 9 bases between. This CDR3 contains 14 residues. CDR3 sequence: CASSQDRGSETQYF. CDR3 nucleotide sequence: TGTGCCAGCAGCCAAGACAGGGGTTCAGAGACCCAGTACTTC.

This clone was seen just once. The V call is TRBV6-6, the J call TRBJ2-3; tentative D call: TRBD1 (5 bases). Germline V gives CDR1 MNHNY, CDR2 SVGAGI (reference sequence). The CDR3 extends over 14 amino acids. V lost 6 bases and J 0 bases, leaving 10 bases between the germline ends. CDR3 sequence reads: CASSTGRSTDTQYF. The CDR3 DNA reads TGTGCCAGCAGCACAGGAAGAAGCACAGATACGCAGTATTTT.

In DNA form, the CDR3 reads TGCGCCAGCAGCTTCTCCGGGGGCAATGAGCAGTTCTTC. Translated, it gives CASSFSGGNEQFF. The V call is TRBV5-1, the J call TRBJ2-1, with D perhaps matching TRBD2 (6 bases). The CDR3 runs to 13 residues. V lost 2 bases and J 6 bases, leaving 9 bases between the germline ends. Germline CDR1 and CDR2: SGHRS and YFSETQ.

The chain uses TRBV11-2 and TRBJ1-2; D call uncertain. The CDR3 runs to 14 residues. V gave up 1 base and J gave up 4 bases, with 10 bases separating them. Per the germline V gene, CDR1 is SGHAT and CDR2 is FQNNGV. CDR3 nucleotide sequence: TGTGCCAGCAGCTTAGGGTCAGGCCCCTATGGCTACACCTTC. Translation: CASSLGSGPYGYTF. Combining the CDR3 with reference TRBV11-2 and TRBJ1-2 gives the whole variable domain EAGVAQSPRYKIIEKRQSVAFWCNPISGHATLYWYQQILGQGPKLLIQFQNNGVVDDSQLPKDRFSAERLKGVDSTLKIQPAKLEDSAVYLCASSLGSGPYGYTFGSGTRLTVV.

The chain joins TRBV6-5 to TRBJ1-1, with 7 bases identical to TRBD1. The CDR3 loop spans 12 amino acids. V trimming: 6 bases; J trimming: 8 bases; junction bases outside the gene matches: 6. Germline V CDR1 and CDR2: MNHEY, SVGAGI. The CDR3 region has the DNA TGTGCCAGCAGACGGGACAGAGGAGAAGCTTTCTTT. It translates to CASRRDRGEAFF.

This clone was found once. The chain employs TRBV5-1 and TRBJ2-7, with 9 bases matching TRBD2. The CDR3 extends over 16 amino acids. The J segment lost 3 bases and the V segment lost 2 bases, leaving 9 bases of the junction unmatched. CDR1 and CDR2 from the germline V gene are SGHRS and YFSETQ. The DNA for the CDR3 is TGCGCCAGCAGCTTCGTAAGAGCGGGAGGCGACTACGAGCAGTACTTC. It translates to CASSFVRAGGDYEQYF. The entire variable domain, with the rest obtained from reference TRBV5-1 and TRBJ2-7, is as follows: KAGVTQTPRYLIKTRGQQVTLSCSPISGHRSVSWYQQTPGQGLQFLFEYFSETQRNKGNFPGRFSGRQFSNSRSEMNVSTLELGDSALYLCASSFVRAGGDYEQYFGPGTRLTVT.

The rearrangement joins TRBV7-3 to TRBJ2-3; D may be TRBD1 (5 bases). The CDR3 extends over 15 amino acids. In germline, CDR1 is SGHTA, CDR2 FQGTGA. Between the trimmed V and J ends, which lost 4 bases and 2 bases, there was a span of 13 bases. CDR3 coding DNA: TGTGCCAGCAGCTCCTTTATAGGGGTCACAGATACGCAGTATTTT. Residues: CASSSFIGVTDTQYF. Using reference TRBV7-3 and TRBJ2-3 for the parts outside the CDR3, the full variable domain is GAGVSQTPSNKVTEKGKYVELRCDPISGHTALYWYRQSLGQGPEFLIYFQGTGAADDSGLPNDRFFAVRPEGSVSTLKIQRTERGDSAVYLCASSSFIGVTDTQYFGPGTRLTVL.

This clone was seen at least ten times. J is TRBJ1-3 and V is TRBV6-5, with D unclear. V lost 0 bases and J lost 4, with 13 bases in between. The CDR3 is 16 residues long. Germline assignment: CDR1 MNHEY and CDR2 SVGAGI. The chain's CDR3 is CASSYSRGGIGNTIYF. As DNA, the CDR3 is TGTGCCAGCAGTTACTCGCGCGGAGGAATCGGAAACACCATATATTTT.

The J gene is TRBJ2-7, the V gene TRBV12-5; 9 bases map to TRBD2. The CDR3 has 14 amino acids. V lost 9 bases and J lost 5; bases outside the gene matches: 11. Germline CDR1 LGHNT, CDR2 FRNRAP. CDR3 in amino acids: CASATGVAGDEQYF. The CDR3 DNA reads TGTGCTAGCGCTACCGGGGTAGCGGGAGACGAGCAGTACTTC.

This chain uses TRBV6-6 with TRBJ2-7, with D possibly being TRBD1 (5 bases). CDR1 MNHNY and CDR2 SVGAGI come from the germline V gene (reference sequence). The CDR3 spans 14 residues. The V end lost 1 base, the J end lost 2 bases, and 9 bases lay between the germline ends. The CDR3 sequence: CASSYYQGAYEQYV. CDR3 coding DNA: TGTGCCAGCAGTTACTACCAGGGCGCCTACGAGCAGTACGTC.

The chain recombines TRBV6-2 or TRBV6-3 with TRBJ2-2; the D is unclear. The CDR3 runs to 13 residues. CDR1 and CDR2 (germline): MNHEY, SVGEGT. Trimming shortened V by 2 bases and J by 4 bases, and 5 bases separated the two germline ends. Here the CDR3 reads CASSYRSTGELFF. Written as DNA, the CDR3 is TGTGCCAGCAGTTACAGGAGCACCGGGGAGCTGTTTTTT.

The genes are TRBV20-1 and TRBJ2-2, with D possibly matching TRBD2 (7 bases). The ends were cut back, 3 bases at V and 4 bases at J, with 12 bases in the middle. This CDR3 region has 14 residues. The germline V gene has CDR1 DFQATT and CDR2 SNEGSKA (reference sequence). The CDR3: CSASTGGLTGELFF. For the CDR3, the DNA is TGCAGTGCTAGTACCGGGGGGCTCACCGGGGAGCTGTTTTTT.

This chain links TRBV24-1 with TRBJ2-3; TRBD2 aligns across 7 bases. Looked up from germline, CDR1 is KGHDR and CDR2 is SFDVKD. Trimming took 3 bases from V and 0 from J; bases not matched to a gene: 5. This CDR3 has 16 amino acids. The CDR3 reads CATSDATSLSTDTQYF. The CDR3 nucleotides read TGTGCCACCAGTGATGCGACTAGCCTTAGCACAGATACGCAGTATTTT.

This chain joins TRBV4-1 and TRBJ1-4; the D gene is possibly TRBD1 (6 bases). The CDR3 has 15 residues. Germline V gives CDR1 MGHRA, CDR2 YSYEKL. V was clipped by 1 base and J by 8 bases, with 14 bases between them. CDR3 loop: CASSQVGQRGEKLFF. CDR3 bases: TGCGCCAGCAGCCAAGTGGGCCAAAGGGGGGAAAAACTGTTTTTT.

The gene calls are TRBV6-6 and TRBJ2-7; 7 bases match TRBD1. This CDR3 has 13 residues. The germline V gene encodes CDR1 MNHNY and CDR2 SVGAGI (reference sequence). Trimming took 1 base from V and 6 from J; bases not matched to a gene: 3. This CDR3 reads CASSYFRGSEQYF. The DNA for the CDR3 is TGTGCCAGCAGTTACTTCAGGGGGAGCGAGCAGTACTTC.

The chain employs TRBV7-8 and TRBJ2-5, with D possibly TRBD2 on 5 matching bases. Trimming removed 4 bases from V and 1 base from J, with 13 bases in between. CDR1 is SGHVS and CDR2 is FQNEAQ in the germline V gene. The CDR3 spans 15 residues. Written as DNA, the CDR3 is TGTGCCAGCAGCTACTCGGAGGTCCTCCAAGAGACCCAGTACTTC. Protein sequence: CASSYSEVLQETQYF.

This clone was observed at least ten times. This sequence joins TRBV10-1 and TRBJ2-1; 10 positions match TRBD2. The CDR3 length is 16 residues. With 1 base clipped from V and 5 bases from J, the junction kept 5 bases outside the gene matches. The germline gives CDR1 WNHNN, CDR2 SYGVQD (reference sequence). CDR3 region: CASSELAGGSNNEQFF. The CDR3 nucleotides are TGCGCCAGCAGTGAGTTAGCGGGGGGAAGTAACAATGAGCAGTTCTTC.

The rearrangement uses TRBV5-6 and TRBJ1-2; 8 bases are shared with TRBD1. Trimming at V came to 0 bases and at J to 7 bases, leaving 8 bases not matched to a gene. This CDR3 has 15 residues. Germline CDR1 and CDR2: SGHDT and YYEEEE. The DNA for the CDR3 is TGTGCCAGCAGCTTGGTGTACAGGGGGGCAAGTGGCTACACCTTC. It codes for CASSLVYRGASGYTF.